This TCR beta chain is from a study of CD8+ T cells in alopecia areata (dated 2018 in TCRdb). Concerning the study at large: The treated patients, all with moderate-to-severe alopecia areata, were enrolled in an open-label pilot trial of oral tofacitinib given at 5 to 10 mg twice daily. Tofacitinib was given for 6 to 18 months, followed by 6 months of follow-up off drug to assess delayed response and recurrence. For the treated patients, the SALT score, which quantifies what percentage of scalp surface area is affected, served as the measure of disease severity. The study used high-throughput TCRbeta sequencing to examine T cell clonal expansion in alopecia areata, in both the C3H/HeJ mouse model and human patients. On the human side, TCRbeta sequencing was run on scalp tissue and on sorted CD4+ and CD8+ peripheral blood T cells from healthy controls and from alopecia areata patients with either patchy or totalis/universalis disease. Biopsies were taken from tofacitinib-treated patients at baseline and again at 4 and 24 weeks into treatment, and several of those patients also had a later scalp biopsy. Scalp clonality was compared across normal scalp (n=4), patchy alopecia areata scalp (n=8), and alopecia totalis/universalis scalp (n=8). RNA was extracted with the PAXgene miRNA kit for fixed scalp, the miRNeasy kit for PBMCs, and the RNeasy kit for mouse skin. TCRbeta CDR3 regions were amplified by immunoSEQ multiplex PCR using 35 Vbeta forward and 13 Jbeta reverse primers.

V is trimmed back by 0 bases and J by 5 bases, and the junction contains 4 bases that no gene match accounts for. The CDR3 has 15 amino acids, counting the end cysteine and phenylalanine. CDR3 DNA is the only sequence kept; it has 45 bases, read in frame from the first base. CDR1 GTSNPN and CDR2 SVGIG were looked up in the germline V gene (reference sequence). Worth noting for this clone: No cognate antigen has been identified for it. Nothing much larger sits one base from this clone, and base qualities are not available.

Overall study outcomes, separate from this receptor: Shared TCR sequences between patients were less evident than in mice, which may be partly attributable to HLA diversity in the patient population. Tofacitinib significantly decreased scalp clonality and the number of expanded CD8+ clones among the top 100 scalp clones. Unlike mouse skin, where gammadelta T cells dominate, normal human skin contains resident alphabeta T cells that get sequenced too, which complicates analysis of the scalp TCR repertoire. Many expanded lesional clones persisted in scalp and blood during tofacitinib treatment, which may partly explain relapse after stopping treatment. The treated cohort was small, with a single nonresponder, so links between baseline CD8+ expansion and response need larger studies. Compared with normal scalp, lesional scalp, particularly in alopecia totalis/universalis, had higher clonality and more expanded CD8+ clones, which suggests antigenic drive.

This specimen's time point label, per the study, means: around 22 weeks on oral tofacitinib. The sample's treatment or condition, from its label and the paper: oral pan-JAK inhibitor, 5-10 mg twice daily. Peripheral blood and lesional scalp punch biopsies were obtained from patients with alopecia areata. PBMCs were isolated by density centrifugation and stained for CD3, CD4 and CD8, and CD4+ and CD8+ T cells were sorted on a FACSAria. The library was generated by the immunoSEQ multiplex PCR assay. RNA was extracted from all samples and reverse transcribed into cDNA, which served as template for TCR sequencing. SuperScript III was used for first-strand cDNA synthesis, primed with a 2:1 mix of oligo-dT and random hexamers. A synthetic immune receptor repertoire was used to measure amplification bias, and any remaining bias was corrected computationally. The original methods were these. Raw reads were preprocessed to remove errors, and CDR3 was defined according to IMGT conventions as the region from the conserved cysteine to phenylalanine. Clonality was calculated as 1 minus Shannon entropy normalized by log2 of the number of productive unique TCRs. CD4 or CD8 identity of scalp clones was inferred by cross-referencing scalp TCRbeta sequences with sorted blood CD4 and CD8 repertoires. TCRdb re-hosts the immuneACCESS table, in-frame sequences only. Its copies lack some clones; in the studies checked, an unresolved V gene accounts for under half of them, and the cause for the rest is not known. V and J calls and clone size are copied from that table; D and trimming were computed from the DNA. The sample table records approximately 300,000 clones; 58% of these occur just once. More than 1.5% of the sample goes to the ten largest clones.

The input for sequencing was CD4+ T cells sorted from blood, taken at week 24, from a patient treated with tofacitinib. The TCR originated in a human donor with alopecia areata. The V gene is TRBV30 and the J gene is TRBJ2-1; 10 of the junction bases match TRBD2. The CDR3 protein is CAWSVRLAGDNEQFF. The sequenced DNA is TGTGCCTGGAGTGTACGTCTAGCGGGGGACAATGAGCAGTTCTTC.